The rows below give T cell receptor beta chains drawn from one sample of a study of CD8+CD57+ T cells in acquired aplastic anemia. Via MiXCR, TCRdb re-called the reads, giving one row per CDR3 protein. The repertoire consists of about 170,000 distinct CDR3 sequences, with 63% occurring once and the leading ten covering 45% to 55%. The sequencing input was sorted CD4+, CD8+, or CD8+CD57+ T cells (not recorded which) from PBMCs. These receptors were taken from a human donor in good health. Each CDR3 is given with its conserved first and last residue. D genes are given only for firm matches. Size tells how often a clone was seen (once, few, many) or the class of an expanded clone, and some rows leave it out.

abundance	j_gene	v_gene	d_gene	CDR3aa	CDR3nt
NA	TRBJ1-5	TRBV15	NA	CATSRTGTQPQHF	TGTGCCACCAGCAGAACAGGGACTCAGCCCCAGCATTTT
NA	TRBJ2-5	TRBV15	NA	CATSRGTDQETQYF	TGTGCCACCAGCAGAGGGACAGACCAAGAGACCCAGTACTTC
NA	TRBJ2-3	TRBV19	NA	CASSRQFDTQYF	TGTGCCAGTAGTAGACAGTTCGATACGCAGTATTTT
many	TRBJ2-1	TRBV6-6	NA	CASTPQLQGSNEQFF	TGTGCCAGCACTCCCCAGCTACAGGGAAGTAATGAGCAGTTCTTC
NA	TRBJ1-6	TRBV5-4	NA	CASRLNNSPLHF	TGTGCCAGCCGACTGAATAATTCACCCCTCCACTTT
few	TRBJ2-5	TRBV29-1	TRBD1	CSVARGTGQETQYF	TGCAGCGTAGCTCGTGGGACAGGCCAAGAGACCCAGTACTTC
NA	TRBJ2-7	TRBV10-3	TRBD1	CAIRGDRGYEQYF	TGTGCCATCAGGGGGGACAGGGGCTACGAGCAGTACTTC
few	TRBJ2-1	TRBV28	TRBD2	CASSAGLAGVPYNEQFF	TGTGCCAGCAGTGCGGGACTAGCGGGAGTCCCCTACAATGAGCAGTTCTTC
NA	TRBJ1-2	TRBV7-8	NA	CASSLPEEATSWGYTF	TGTGCCAGCAGCTTACCTGAGGAGGCCACCTCCTGGGGCTACACCTTC
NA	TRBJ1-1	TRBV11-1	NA	CASSEGGGTEAFF	TGTGCCAGCAGTGAGGGGGGTGGCACTGAAGCTTTCTTT